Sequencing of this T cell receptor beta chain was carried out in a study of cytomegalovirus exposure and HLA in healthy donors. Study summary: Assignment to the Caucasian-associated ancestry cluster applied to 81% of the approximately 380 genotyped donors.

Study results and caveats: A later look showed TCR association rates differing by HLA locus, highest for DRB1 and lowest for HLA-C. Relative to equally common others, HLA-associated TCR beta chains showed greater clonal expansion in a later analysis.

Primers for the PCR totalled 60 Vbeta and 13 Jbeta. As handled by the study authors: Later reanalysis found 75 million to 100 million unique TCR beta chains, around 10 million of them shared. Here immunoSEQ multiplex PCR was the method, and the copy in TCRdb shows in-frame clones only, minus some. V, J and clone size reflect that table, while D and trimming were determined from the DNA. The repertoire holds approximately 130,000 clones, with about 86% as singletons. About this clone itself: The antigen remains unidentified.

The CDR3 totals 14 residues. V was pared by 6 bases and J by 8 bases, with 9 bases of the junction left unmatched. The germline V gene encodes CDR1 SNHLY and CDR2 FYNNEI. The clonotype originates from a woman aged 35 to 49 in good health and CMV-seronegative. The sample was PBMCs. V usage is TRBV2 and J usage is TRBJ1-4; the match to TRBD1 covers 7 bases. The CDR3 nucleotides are TGTGCCAGCAGAGATCCGGGACAGAGGGAAAAACTGTTTTTT. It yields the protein CASRDPGQREKLFF.